This T cell receptor (beta chain) originates from a study of T cell responses to AZD1222 COVID-19 vaccine. The study's findings and limits: Vaccination with two AZD1222 doses was followed by a rise in Spike-specific TCR breadth and depth. AZD1222 recipients seropositive at baseline numbered only six or seven.

Sequenced by immunoSEQ multiplex PCR; TCRdb stores in-frame clones only, minus some. Among approximately 120,000 clones listed, about 88% were seen once. V gave up 3 bases and J gave up 7 bases, with 13 bases separating them. From germline, CDR1 is LGHDT and CDR2 YNNKEL (reference sequence). CDR3 size: 14 residues. Comment on this clone: Its matching antigen is unknown.

The sequence came from an adult who received the AZD1222 COVID-19 vaccine. The chain uses TRBV3-1 (or the pseudogene TRBV3-2) and TRBJ1-5; no clear D. Sequencing used peripheral blood, obtained 28 days after the second AZD1222 dose. The DNA for the CDR3 is TGTGCCAGCAGCCACCCCCTGCGGGCCCAGCCCCAGCATTTT. This translates into CASSHPLRAQPQHF.